Listed here is a single T cell receptor (beta chain). This sample was included in a study of shared clonotypes between healthy human individuals. Turning to the study itself: CD4 naive and memory got three plates each, CD8 naive two, CD8 memory one.

Naive-designated CD8 cells lacked CD45RO, were positively enriched for CCR7, and omitted terminally differentiated effector memory CD45RA+ cells. All donors qualified as healthy HIV-negative adults and had experienced no recent acute infections or vaccinations. There are 15 residues in the CDR3. Germline CDR1 and CDR2: SGHTA and FQGNSA. The V end was cut by 4 bases, the J end by 6 bases, with 15 bases between. The repertoire was sequenced with immunoSEQ multiplex PCR; TCRdb's copy has only in-frame clones and lacks some. Of under 700,000 clones in the sample, around 96% are singletons; the top ten hold over 0.1%.

The specimen sequenced was naive CD8+ T cells sorted from blood. V is TRBV7-2 and J is TRBJ2-2; D may be TRBD1 (6 bases). The receptor was isolated from a woman aged 25 to 39 in good health. The CDR3 DNA is TGTGCCAGCAGCTCCCCCAGGGGCGCCCCCGGGGAGCTGTTTTTT. Its protein product is CASSSPRGAPGELFF. Combining the CDR3 with reference TRBV7-2 and TRBJ2-2 gives the whole variable domain GAGVSQSPSNKVTEKGKDVELRCDPISGHTALYWYRQSLGQGLEFLIYFQGNSAPDKSGLPSDRFSAERTGGSVSTLTIQRTQQEDSAVYLCASSSPRGAPGELFFGEGSRLTVL.